These 32 T cell receptor beta chains came from one sample sequenced in a study of blood T cell repertoires in COVID-19. Repertoires were generated with immunoSEQ multiplex PCR, while TCRdb's copy carries only in-frame clones and drops some. The sample includes some 190,000 clones, 80% of them seen just once. Input material: PBMCs or T cells enriched from blood (not recorded which). These receptors all stem from a man in his fifties or sixties who had been exposed to COVID-19.

The chain combines TRBV12-3 or TRBV12-4 with TRBJ1-6; D is ambiguous. V lost 2 bases and J lost 5, with 4 bases in between. CDR3 size: 13 residues. The CDR3 here is CASSLTDNSPLHF. In DNA form, the CDR3 reads TGTGCCAGCAGTTTAACAGATAATTCACCCCTCCACTTT.

The chain has TRBV14 and TRBJ2-1; TRBD1 agrees at 8 bases. The germline V gene encodes CDR1 SGHDN and CDR2 FVKESK. V trimming: 1 base; J trimming: 4 bases; junction bases outside the gene matches: 9. CDR3 size: 17 residues. This chain's CDR3 is CASSQALTGGSYNEQFF. Here the CDR3 DNA reads TGTGCCAGCAGCCAAGCCCTTACAGGGGGGTCTTACAATGAGCAGTTCTTC.

This clone was seen repeatedly, ten times or more. The chain joins TRBV7-9 to TRBJ2-7, with 10 nucleotides matching TRBD1. This CDR3 is 16 amino acids long. Germline trimming cut 3 bases from V and 0 bases from J; bases unmatched to any gene: 5. Germline CDR1 and CDR2: SEHNR and FQNEAQ (reference sequence). CDR3 region: CASSFPGQGISYEQYF. As DNA, the CDR3 is TGTGCCAGCAGCTTCCCGGGACAGGGGATCTCCTACGAGCAGTACTTC.

This clone was seen a few times. The rearrangement joins TRBV5-4 to TRBJ2-2; 13 bases match TRBD2. V shed 2 bases and J 7 bases; nucleotides not matched to a gene: 5. The germline CDR1 and CDR2 sequences are SGHNT and YYREEE (reference sequence). There are 16 residues in the CDR3. CDR3: CASSFGLAGVDGELFF. The DNA for the CDR3 is TGTGCCAGCAGCTTCGGACTAGCGGGAGTGGACGGGGAGCTGTTTTTT.

As concerns this clone: Other DNA sequences from this sample encode an identical CDR3 as well. J is TRBJ1-5 and V is TRBV30; 8 nucleotides align to TRBD1. The germline V gene has CDR1 GTSNPN and CDR2 SVGIG (reference sequence). Germline trimming cut 5 bases from V and 6 bases from J; bases unmatched to any gene: 6. This CDR3 region has 13 residues. CDR3 region: CAWSDRGGQPQHF. The CDR3 region has the DNA TGTGCCTGGTCCGACAGGGGAGGTCAGCCCCAGCATTTT.

The gene calls are TRBV27 and TRBJ2-7; 7 bases are shared with TRBD1. This CDR3 is built from 15 residues. Looked up from germline, CDR1 is MNHEY and CDR2 is SMNVEV (reference sequence). The trim removed 0 bases at V and 5 bases at J, leaving 7 bases unmatched. The CDR3 nucleotides are TGTGCCAGCAGTTTATCAAGACAGGGATACGACGAGCAGTACTTC. Protein sequence: CASSLSRQGYDEQYF.

This clone showed up just a few times. The rearrangement joins TRBV3-1 (or the pseudogene TRBV3-2) to TRBJ1-1, with D possibly matching TRBD1 (5 bases). The V end lost 5 bases, the J end lost 5 bases, and 18 bases lay between the germline ends. Germline CDR1 LGHDT, CDR2 YNNKEL (reference sequence). The CDR3 length is 15 residues. The CDR3 DNA follows: TGTGCCAGCAGCGCCGTTGGGGGAGGGCGAACTGAAGCTTTCTTT. As protein: CASSAVGGGRTEAFF.

The rearrangement uses TRBV7-2 and TRBJ2-3; 7 bases line up with TRBD2. CDR1 and CDR2 from the germline V gene are SGHTA and FQGNSA. This CDR3 has 15 residues. The ends lost 3 bases at V and 2 bases at J; junction bases unmatched: 5. The CDR3 is CASSFGAGDTDTQYF. In DNA, the CDR3 is TGTGCCAGCAGCTTCGGCGCGGGGGACACAGATACGCAGTATTTT.

V is TRBV29-1 and J is TRBJ1-1, with 7 bases identical to TRBD1. Trimming removed 7 bases from V and 2 bases from J; junction bases left unmatched: 13. This CDR3 has 15 amino acids. Looked up from germline, CDR1 is SQVTM and CDR2 is ANQGSEA. CDR3 residues: CSAMHTGVFNTEAFF. CDR3 nucleotide sequence: TGCAGCGCCATGCATACAGGGGTTTTCAACACTGAAGCTTTCTTT.

The chain joins TRBV6-2 or TRBV6-3 to TRBJ2-1; D unclear. Germline CDR1 MNHEY, CDR2 SVGEGT. With 5 bases removed from V and 8 bases from J, the gap between germline ends came to 16 bases. This CDR3 has 14 residues. The CDR3 DNA reads TGTGCCAGCAGTATAGGCGGATATCCGGATGAGCAGTTCTTC. It translates to CASSIGGYPDEQFF.

The chain links TRBV6-5 to TRBJ2-7; 9 positions agree with TRBD2. This CDR3 contains 16 residues. The ends lost 2 bases at V and 5 bases at J; junction bases unmatched: 10. Germline V CDR1 and CDR2: MNHEY, SVGAGI. CDR3 protein: CASSYGTQIAGDEQYF. CDR3 in DNA: TGTGCCAGCAGTTACGGAACGCAGATAGCGGGAGACGAGCAGTACTTC.

The CDR3 DNA is TGTGCCAGCAGTGATCCGGACATTGATCAGCCCCAGCATTTT. As protein: CASSDPDIDQPQHF. The chain employs TRBV6-4 and TRBJ1-5; D may be TRBD1 (5 bases). The germline V gene has CDR1 MRHNA and CDR2 SNTAGT. This CDR3 has 14 amino acids. Trimming removed 3 bases from V and 5 bases from J, with 11 bases in between.

In its sample, this clone was seen once. The chain joins TRBV6-5 to TRBJ1-1; TRBD1 aligns across 8 bases. Trimming at V came to 0 bases and at J to 6 bases, leaving 6 bases not matched to a gene. Germline V gives CDR1 MNHEY, CDR2 SVGAGI. The CDR3 has 15 amino acids. DNA of the CDR3: TGTGCCAGCAGTTACTCTGGCAGGGGGCATCCTGAAGCTTTCTTT. It is translated as CASSYSGRGHPEAFF.

V is TRBV7-9 and J is TRBJ1-1; possible D gene TRBD1, 5 bases. Deletions cut 5 bases from V and 0 bases from J, with 10 bases between. This CDR3 contains 14 residues. Germline V gene lookup returns CDR1 SEHNR and CDR2 FQNEAQ (reference sequence). The DNA for the CDR3 is TGTGCCAGCAGCCCCGGACACATGAACACTGAAGCTTTCTTT. This encodes CASSPGHMNTEAFF.

The chain recombines TRBV28 with TRBJ2-7; D is unclear. Germline lookup yields CDR1 MDHEN and CDR2 SYDVKM. The germline V and J ends were trimmed by 7 bases and 0 bases, with 10 bases remaining between them. This CDR3 comprises 13 residues. CDR3 nucleotides: TGTGCCAGCAAAATACCCAGCTCCTACGAGCAGTACTTC. It is translated as CASKIPSSYEQYF. The full variable domain, in which reference TRBV28 and TRBJ2-7 provide the parts outside the CDR3, is DVKVTQSSRYLVKRTGEKVFLECVQDMDHENMFWYRQDPGLGLRLIYFSYDVKMKEKGDIPEGYSVSREKKERFSLILESASTNQTSMYLCASKIPSSYEQYFGPGTRLTVT.

The table lists this clone with a few counts. The chain links TRBV23-1 to TRBJ2-3; possible D gene TRBD1, 6 bases. TRBV23-1 is assigned to the ORF class and has an uncertain function. The CDR3 contains 14 residues. V was pared by 3 bases and J by 2 bases, with 9 bases between. CDR3 residues: CASSHPGVTDTQYF. CDR3 DNA: TGCGCCAGCAGTCACCCAGGGGTCACAGATACGCAGTATTTT.

This chain joins TRBV5-1 and TRBJ2-5, with TRBD2 as a possible D gene (6 bases). Trimming shortened V by 0 bases and J by 7 bases, and 19 bases separated the two germline ends. This CDR3 comprises 16 residues. CDR1 is SGHRS and CDR2 is YFSETQ in the germline V gene. The DNA for the CDR3 is TGCGCCAGCAGCTTGGACGGGACTGCGCCCAAGTTGACCCAGTACTTC. Protein product: CASSLDGTAPKLTQYF.

The V call is TRBV6-1, the J call TRBJ1-6; D possibly corresponds to TRBD1 (5 bases). V gave up 6 bases and J gave up 6 bases, with 15 bases separating them. This CDR3 has 15 residues. Germline CDR1 is MNHNS and CDR2 is SASEGT. CDR3 bases: TGTGCCAGCAGCGCGGACCAAAGGGGTAATTCACCCCTCCACTTT. Translation gives CASSADQRGNSPLHF.

This clone occurred a few times. The chain recombines TRBV7-8 with TRBJ2-7, with a weak D call TRBD2 (6 bases). The V gene's germline CDR1 is SGHVS and CDR2 FQNEAQ. V was cut by 3 bases and J by 2 bases, with 11 bases left in between. The CDR3 extends over 14 amino acids. DNA of the CDR3: TGTGCCAGCAGCTTCTCGGGAGAGACCTACGAGCAGTACTTC. The encoded protein is CASSFSGETYEQYF. Full variable domain (remainder filled in from reference TRBV7-8 and TRBJ2-7): GAGVSQSPRYKVAKRGQDVALRCDPISGHVSLFWYQQALGQGPEFLTYFQNEAQLDKSGLPSDRFFAERPEGSVSTLKIQRTQQEDSAVYLCASSFSGETYEQYFGPGTRLTVT.

The chain uses TRBV19 and TRBJ2-5; D gene ambiguous. CDR3 length equals 14 residues. Germline assignment: CDR1 LNHDA and CDR2 SQIVND (reference sequence). The V end lost 4 bases, the J end lost 1 base, and 10 bases lay between the germline ends. DNA of the CDR3: TGTGCCAGTAGTACCTCCCAGTTCCAAGAGACCCAGTACTTC. This codes for CASSTSQFQETQYF.

This clone occurred a few times. The V and J genes are TRBV5-1 and TRBJ2-7; 7 bases map to TRBD2. This CDR3 region has 16 residues. V shed 4 bases, J shed 0 bases, and the junction held 10 bases outside the gene matches. Germline lookup yields CDR1 SGHRS and CDR2 YFSETQ. CDR3 sequence: CASSRPSGLVSYEQYF. In DNA form, the CDR3 reads TGCGCCAGCAGCCGCCCGTCCGGACTAGTCTCCTACGAGCAGTACTTC.

This chain joins TRBV5-8 and TRBJ2-5; 7 positions match TRBD1. This CDR3 spans 13 amino acids. The ends lost 5 bases at V and 7 bases at J; junction bases unmatched: 8. Germline CDR1 is SGHTS and CDR2 is YDEGEE. This CDR3 reads CASRPTGMGTQYF. As DNA, the CDR3 is TGTGCCAGCAGACCGACAGGGATGGGGACCCAGTACTTC.

The rearrangement uses TRBV5-1 and TRBJ1-4; maybe TRBD1 (6 bases). V was shortened by 2 bases and J by 4 bases, with 18 bases between the two germline ends. The CDR3 length is 17 residues. Per the germline V gene, CDR1 is SGHRS and CDR2 is YFSETQ. The CDR3 DNA is TGCGCCAGCAGCTTTAGGGCAGGGGTGGCTGGTAATGAAAAACTGTTTTTT. Its translation: CASSFRAGVAGNEKLFF. The full variable domain, its missing parts supplied by reference TRBV5-1 and TRBJ1-4, is KAGVTQTPRYLIKTRGQQVTLSCSPISGHRSVSWYQQTPGQGLQFLFEYFSETQRNKGNFPGRFSGRQFSNSRSEMNVSTLELGDSALYLCASSFRAGVAGNEKLFFGSGTQLSVL.

This clone ranks as medium-sized (0.01 to 0.1%). The chain links TRBV25-1 to TRBJ1-6; 9 bases are shared with TRBD1. The CDR3 has 14 amino acids. With 5 bases clipped from V and 7 bases from J, the junction kept 3 bases outside the gene matches. The germline gives CDR1 MGHDK, CDR2 SYGVNS. In DNA, the CDR3 is TGTGCCAGCAGTTGGGACAGGGAAAATTCACCCCTCCACTTT. Translating it yields CASSWDRENSPLHF.

The V gene is TRBV10-3, the J gene TRBJ2-7, with a weak D call TRBD2 (6 bases). Germline lookup yields CDR1 ENHRY and CDR2 SYGVKD. CDR3 length equals 15 residues. Trimming pared 4 bases from V and 1 base from J, leaving 14 bases between. CDR3 residues: CAISVLGSGSYEQYF. Here the CDR3 DNA reads TGTGCCATCAGTGTACTGGGAAGCGGGTCCTACGAGCAGTACTTC.

The V and J genes are TRBV7-8 and TRBJ2-5; 11 nucleotides match TRBD2. Per the germline V gene, CDR1 is SGHVS and CDR2 is FQNEAQ. The CDR3 extends over 17 amino acids. Unmatched junction bases numbered 9, after V lost 1 base and J lost 5 bases. CDR3 sequence reads: CASSLDGSGRARETQYF. The CDR3 region has the DNA TGTGCCAGCAGCTTAGATGGTAGCGGGAGGGCCCGGGAGACCCAGTACTTC.

V usage is TRBV6-6 and J usage is TRBJ2-1; 12 positions match TRBD1. Losses at the gene ends were 7 bases for V and 2 bases for J; bases not matched to a gene: 6. CDR3 length equals 16 residues. From germline, CDR1 is MNHNY and CDR2 SVGAGI (reference sequence). The CDR3 region has the DNA TGTGCCAGCAATAGAGGGACAGGGGGCGCCTACAATGAGCAGTTCTTC. Translated: CASNRGTGGAYNEQFF.

The CDR3 spells CASSVAASGRKETQYF. In nucleotides, the CDR3 is TGTGCCAGCAGCGTAGCGGCTAGCGGGAGGAAAGAGACCCAGTACTTC. The chain combines TRBV9 with TRBJ2-5; 11 bases are shared with TRBD2. The CDR3 covers 16 residues. With 0 bases clipped from V and 3 bases from J, the junction kept 4 bases outside the gene matches. CDR1 and CDR2 from the germline V gene are SGDLS and YYNGEE.

The V and J genes are TRBV9 and TRBJ2-2; TRBD1 agrees at 7 bases. Germline values: CDR1 SGDLS, CDR2 YYNGEE. The V gene end was trimmed by 3 bases and the J gene end by 0 bases; junction bases not matched to a gene: 8. This CDR3 has 17 residues. This CDR3 is CASSGGPGTANTGELFF. For the CDR3, the DNA is TGTGCCAGCAGCGGAGGACCCGGGACAGCGAACACCGGGGAGCTGTTTTTT.

This clone is a singleton in its sample. The chain employs TRBV9 and TRBJ2-4; tentatively, D is TRBD2 (7 bases). Germline-derived CDR1 and CDR2 are SGDLS and YYNGEE. This CDR3 spans 14 amino acids. V was pared by 4 bases and J by 15 bases, with 23 bases between. The CDR3 DNA is TGTGCCAGCAGCCCTCTGCCGGGGGGCGGTTTTTCGTACTTC. Translating gives CASSPLPGGGFSYF.

This clone was observed once. The chain recombines TRBV7-2 with TRBJ2-1, with TRBD2 as a possible D gene (5 bases). The CDR3 runs 15 residues. Germline V CDR1 and CDR2: SGHTA, FQGNSA. Trimming took 1 base from V and 8 from J, leaving 15 bases between them. For the CDR3, the DNA is TGTGCCAGCAGCTTAGTTGGGGTGGGAGTGTATGAGCAGTTCTTC. This sequence encodes CASSLVGVGVYEQFF.

This clone showed up many times. The rearrangement joins TRBV19 to TRBJ1-3; D might be TRBD1 (5 bases). Germline CDR1 and CDR2: LNHDA and SQIVND (reference sequence). The V gene lost 3 bases and the J gene lost 0 bases, with 9 bases spanning the gap. There are 15 residues in the CDR3. CDR3 coding DNA: TGTGCCAGTAGTATCGGGGGACTCTCTGGAAACACCATATATTTT. Translated: CASSIGGLSGNTIYF.